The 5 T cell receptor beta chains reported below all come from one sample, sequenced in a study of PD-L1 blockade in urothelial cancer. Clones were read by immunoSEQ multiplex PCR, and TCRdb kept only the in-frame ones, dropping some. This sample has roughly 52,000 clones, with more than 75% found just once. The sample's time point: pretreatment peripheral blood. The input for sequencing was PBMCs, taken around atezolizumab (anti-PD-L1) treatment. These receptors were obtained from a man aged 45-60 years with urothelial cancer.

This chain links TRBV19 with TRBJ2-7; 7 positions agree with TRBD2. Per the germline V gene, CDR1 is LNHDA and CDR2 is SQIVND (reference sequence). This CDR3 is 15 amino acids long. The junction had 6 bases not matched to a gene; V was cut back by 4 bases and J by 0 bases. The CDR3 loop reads CASSSGRARSYEQYF. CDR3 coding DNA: TGTGCCAGTAGTAGTGGGAGGGCCCGCTCCTACGAGCAGTACTTC.

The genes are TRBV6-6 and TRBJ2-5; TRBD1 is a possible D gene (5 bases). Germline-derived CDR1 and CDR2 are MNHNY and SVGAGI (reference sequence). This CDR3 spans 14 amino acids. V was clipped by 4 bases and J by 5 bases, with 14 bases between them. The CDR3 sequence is CASSLGDLVETQYF. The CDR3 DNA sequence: TGTGCCAGCAGTTTAGGGGATCTCGTCGAGACCCAGTACTTC.

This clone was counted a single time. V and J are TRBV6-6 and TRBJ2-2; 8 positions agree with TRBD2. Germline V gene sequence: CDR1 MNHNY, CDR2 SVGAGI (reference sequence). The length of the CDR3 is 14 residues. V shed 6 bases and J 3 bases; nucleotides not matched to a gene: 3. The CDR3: CASSSGRDTGELFF. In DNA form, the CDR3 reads TGTGCCAGCAGCTCCGGGAGGGACACCGGGGAGCTGTTTTTT.

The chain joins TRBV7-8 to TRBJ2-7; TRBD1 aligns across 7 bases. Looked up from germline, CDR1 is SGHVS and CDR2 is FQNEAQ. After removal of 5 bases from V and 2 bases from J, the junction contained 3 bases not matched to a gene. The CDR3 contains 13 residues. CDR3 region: CASSQGQTYEQYF. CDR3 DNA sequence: TGTGCCAGCAGCCAGGGACAGACCTACGAGCAGTACTTC.

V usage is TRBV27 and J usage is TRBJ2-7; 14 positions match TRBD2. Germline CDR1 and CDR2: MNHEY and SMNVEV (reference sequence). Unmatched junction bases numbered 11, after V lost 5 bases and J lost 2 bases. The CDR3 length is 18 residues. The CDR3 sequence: CASSLTWTSGGITYEQYF. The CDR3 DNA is TGTGCCAGCAGTCTCACCTGGACTAGCGGGGGGATAACCTACGAGCAGTACTTC.